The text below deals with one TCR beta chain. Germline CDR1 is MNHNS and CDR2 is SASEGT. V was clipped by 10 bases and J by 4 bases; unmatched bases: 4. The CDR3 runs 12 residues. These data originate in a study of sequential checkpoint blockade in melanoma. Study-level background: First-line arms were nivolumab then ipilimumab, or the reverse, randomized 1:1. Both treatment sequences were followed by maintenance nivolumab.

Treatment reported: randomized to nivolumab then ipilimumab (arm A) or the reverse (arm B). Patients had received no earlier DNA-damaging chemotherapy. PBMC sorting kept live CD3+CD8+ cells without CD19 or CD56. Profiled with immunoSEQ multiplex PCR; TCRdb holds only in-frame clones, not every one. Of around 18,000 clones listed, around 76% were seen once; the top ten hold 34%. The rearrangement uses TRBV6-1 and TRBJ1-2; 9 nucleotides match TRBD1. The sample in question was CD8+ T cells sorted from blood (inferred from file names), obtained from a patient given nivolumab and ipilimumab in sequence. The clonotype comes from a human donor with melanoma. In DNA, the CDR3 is TGTGCCATTACAGGGGGCATCTATGGCTACACCTTC. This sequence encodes CAITGGIYGYTF.